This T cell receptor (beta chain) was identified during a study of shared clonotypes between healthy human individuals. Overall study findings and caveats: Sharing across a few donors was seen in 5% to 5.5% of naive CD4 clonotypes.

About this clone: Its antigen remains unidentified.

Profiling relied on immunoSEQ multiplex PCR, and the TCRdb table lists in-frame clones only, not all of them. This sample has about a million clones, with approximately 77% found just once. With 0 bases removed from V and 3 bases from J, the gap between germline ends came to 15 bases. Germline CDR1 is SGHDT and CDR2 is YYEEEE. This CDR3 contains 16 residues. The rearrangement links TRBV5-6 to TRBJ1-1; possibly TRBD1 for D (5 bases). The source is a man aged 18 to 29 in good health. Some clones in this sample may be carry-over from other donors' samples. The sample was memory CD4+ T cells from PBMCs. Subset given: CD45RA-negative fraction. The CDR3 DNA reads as TGTGCCAGCAGCTTGGGAGGGGCAGGGACTCACACTGAAGCTTTCTTT. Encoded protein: CASSLGGAGTHTEAFF.